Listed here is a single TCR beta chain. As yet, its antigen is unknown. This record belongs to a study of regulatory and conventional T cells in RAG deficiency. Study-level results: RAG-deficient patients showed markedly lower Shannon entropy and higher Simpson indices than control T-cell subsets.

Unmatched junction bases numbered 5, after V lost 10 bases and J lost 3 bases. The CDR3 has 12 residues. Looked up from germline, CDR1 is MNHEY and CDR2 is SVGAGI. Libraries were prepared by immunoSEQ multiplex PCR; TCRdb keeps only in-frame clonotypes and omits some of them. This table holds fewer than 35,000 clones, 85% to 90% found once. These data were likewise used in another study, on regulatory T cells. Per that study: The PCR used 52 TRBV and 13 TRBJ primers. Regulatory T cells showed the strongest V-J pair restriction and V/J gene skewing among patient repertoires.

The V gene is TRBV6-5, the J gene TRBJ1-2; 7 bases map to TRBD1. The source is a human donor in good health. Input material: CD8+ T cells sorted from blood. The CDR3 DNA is TGTGCCACTGAGGGACAGCACTATGGCTACACCTTC. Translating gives CATEGQHYGYTF.